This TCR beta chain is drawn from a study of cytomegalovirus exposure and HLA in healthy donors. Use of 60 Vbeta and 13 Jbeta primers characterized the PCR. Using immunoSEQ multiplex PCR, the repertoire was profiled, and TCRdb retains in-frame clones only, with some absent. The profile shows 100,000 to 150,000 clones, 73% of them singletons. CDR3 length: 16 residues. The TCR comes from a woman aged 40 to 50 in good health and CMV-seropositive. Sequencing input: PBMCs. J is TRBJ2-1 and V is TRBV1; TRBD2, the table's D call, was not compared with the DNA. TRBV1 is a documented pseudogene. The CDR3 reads CTSSSRAASGNNEQFF. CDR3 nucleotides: TGCACCAGCAGCTCTAGAGCGGCTAGCGGGAACAATGAGCAGTTCTTC.